What follows describes a single T cell receptor beta chain. As yet, its antigen is unknown. This CDR3 is 15 amino acids long. Germline V gene lookup returns CDR1 PRHDT and CDR2 FYEKMQ (reference sequence). The ends lost 0 bases at V and 4 bases at J; junction bases unmatched: 5. Separate from the roughly 700-subject first cohort, the approximately 120-subject validation cohort was the one that the donors belonged to. Libraries were prepared by immunoSEQ multiplex PCR; TCRdb keeps only in-frame clonotypes and omits some of them. The table records some 170,000 clones, roughly 86% of them present only once. The data belong to a study of cytomegalovirus exposure and HLA in healthy donors. As for the study in general: The approximately 680 first-cohort repertoires and the 100 to 150 validation repertoires shared the same platform, a later analysis reported. The study, taken as a whole, reports: Within the 130 or so validation repertoires, first-cohort TCR clusters tended to co-occur, according to a later analysis. Per published reports, the classifier diagnosed cytomegalovirus status with high specificity and sensitivity.

The sample taken for sequencing was PBMCs. The receptor was isolated from a man between 18 and 29 years old in good health and CMV-seropositive. V gene TRBV13 combines with J gene TRBJ1-2; 7 nucleotides align to TRBD1. The CDR3: CASSLGRGQAYGYTF. For the CDR3, the DNA is TGTGCCAGCAGCTTAGGGAGAGGACAGGCCTATGGCTACACCTTC.